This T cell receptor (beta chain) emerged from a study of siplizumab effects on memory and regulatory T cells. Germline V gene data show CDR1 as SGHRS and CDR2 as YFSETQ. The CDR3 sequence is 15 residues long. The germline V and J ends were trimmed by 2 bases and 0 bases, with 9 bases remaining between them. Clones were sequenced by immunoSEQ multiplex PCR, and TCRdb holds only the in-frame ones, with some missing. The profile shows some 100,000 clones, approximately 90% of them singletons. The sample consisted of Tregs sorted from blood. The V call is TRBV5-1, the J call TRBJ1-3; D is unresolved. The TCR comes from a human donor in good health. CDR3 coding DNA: TGCGCCAGCAGCTTAGACGGACTCTCTGGAAACACCATATATTTT. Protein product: CASSLDGLSGNTIYF.